This T cell receptor (beta chain) was identified in a study of OX40 agonist ivuxolimab in advanced cancers. Study at large: Patients treated during dose escalation were battling hepatocellular carcinoma, melanoma, renal cell or head and neck cancer. Three patients got partial responses; one had hepatocellular carcinoma and two had cutaneous melanoma. Overall study results and limits: The study observed clonal expansion of CD4+ and CD8+ blood T cells by week 6 at 0.1 to 3.0 mg/kg. Determination of antigen specificity was not performed for the expanded peripheral T cells.

Turning to this clone: No antigen is known for it.

This table comes from immunoSEQ multiplex PCR, and its TCRdb copy is limited to in-frame clones, with some not included. The data show more than 65,000 clones, 70% to 90% seen once. The V gene lost 3 bases and the J gene lost 0 bases, with 11 bases spanning the gap. This CDR3 is 16 amino acids long. The V gene's germline CDR1 is LNHDA and CDR2 SQIVND (reference sequence). Specimen: CD4+ or CD8+ T cells sorted from blood, collected in a trial of the OX40 agonist ivuxolimab. This chain joins TRBV19 and TRBJ2-2; D is undetermined. This TCR was sampled from an adult with an advanced solid tumor such as melanoma, head and neck, liver or kidney cancer. In nucleotides, the CDR3 is TGTGCCAGTAGTATTAAAGTACTAACGAACACCGGGGAGCTGTTTTTT. Translated: CASSIKVLTNTGELFF.